This is a list of T cell receptor beta chains from one sample in a study of T cell responses to AZD1222 COVID-19 vaccine. Here immunoSEQ multiplex PCR was the method, and the copy in TCRdb shows in-frame clones only, minus some. The table includes roughly 140,000 clones, about 89% detected once. Sequenced here: peripheral blood, sampled on day 0 of MenACWY control vaccination. The receptor set was obtained from an adult in good health. Each CDR3 is given with its conserved first and last residue. The D gene is left open where the match is weak. Clone size is not always given. Where it is, it says once, few, many or a class for expanded clones.

abundance: .; v_gene: TRBV7-9; j_gene: TRBJ1-2; d_gene: TRBD1; CDR3aa: CASSLGGTDFYGYTF; CDR3nt: TGTGCCAGCAGCTTAGGCGGGACAGACTTCTATGGCTACACCTTC
abundance: .; v_gene: TRBV3-1/TRBV3-2; j_gene: TRBJ2-2; d_gene: .; CDR3aa: CASSQVGELFF; CDR3nt: TGTGCCAGCAGCCAAGTGGGGGAGCTGTTTTTT
abundance: .; v_gene: TRBV27; j_gene: TRBJ2-1; d_gene: .; CDR3aa: CASSKKGEQFF; CDR3nt: TGTGCCAGCAGTAAGAAGGGTGAGCAGTTCTTC
abundance: .; v_gene: TRBV6-5; j_gene: TRBJ1-6; d_gene: TRBD1; CDR3aa: CASSYRGQGQNSPLHF; CDR3nt: TGTGCCAGCAGTTACAGGGGACAGGGTCAAAATTCACCCCTCCACTTT
abundance: .; v_gene: TRBV3-1/TRBV3-2; j_gene: TRBJ2-6; d_gene: .; CDR3aa: CASSQQGRGANVLTF; CDR3nt: TGTGCCAGCAGCCAACAGGGGAGAGGGGCCAACGTCCTGACTTTC
abundance: .; v_gene: TRBV6-5; j_gene: TRBJ1-5; d_gene: .; CDR3aa: CASSPHQLGLEPQHF; CDR3nt: TGTGCCAGCAGTCCCCATCAGCTGGGCCTAGAGCCCCAGCATTTT
abundance: few; v_gene: TRBV2; j_gene: TRBJ2-1; d_gene: .; CDR3aa: CASSGLAYNEQFF; CDR3nt: TGTGCCAGCAGTGGACTAGCCTACAATGAGCAGTTCTTC
abundance: .; v_gene: TRBV3-1/TRBV3-2; j_gene: TRBJ1-2; d_gene: .; CDR3aa: CASIGPGPGPWGYTF; CDR3nt: TGTGCCAGCATCGGTCCGGGGCCCGGGCCCTGGGGCTACACCTTC
abundance: .; v_gene: TRBV25-1; j_gene: TRBJ2-7; d_gene: .; CDR3aa: CASSEWRDSPYEQYF; CDR3nt: TGTGCCAGCAGTGAATGGCGTGACAGTCCCTACGAGCAGTACTTC
abundance: .; v_gene: TRBV29-1; j_gene: TRBJ1-4; d_gene: TRBD1; CDR3aa: CSVAGTELNNEKLFF; CDR3nt: TGCAGCGTGGCCGGGACAGAGTTAAATAATGAAAAACTGTTTTTT
abundance: .; v_gene: TRBV3-1/TRBV3-2; j_gene: TRBJ2-1; d_gene: .; CDR3aa: CASSQQRGYNEQFF; CDR3nt: TGTGCCAGCAGCCAGCAACGGGGCTACAATGAGCAGTTCTTC
abundance: .; v_gene: TRBV11-2; j_gene: TRBJ1-1; d_gene: .; CDR3aa: CASRLGRDRGNTEAFF; CDR3nt: TGTGCCAGCAGATTAGGGAGGGATAGGGGGAACACTGAAGCTTTCTTT
abundance: .; v_gene: TRBV7-9; j_gene: TRBJ1-4; d_gene: .; CDR3aa: CASSEVAGGEKLFF; CDR3nt: TGTGCCAGCAGCGAGGTCGCCGGCGGTGAAAAACTGTTTTTT
abundance: .; v_gene: TRBV18; j_gene: TRBJ1-1; d_gene: .; CDR3aa: CASSPEGGTEAFF; CDR3nt: TGTGCCAGCTCACCCGAGGGGGGCACTGAAGCTTTCTTT
abundance: .; v_gene: TRBV28; j_gene: TRBJ2-7; d_gene: TRBD2; CDR3aa: CASRTRTSGSYEQYF; CDR3nt: TGTGCCAGCAGAACCAGGACTAGCGGGTCCTACGAGCAGTACTTC
abundance: .; v_gene: TRBV9; j_gene: TRBJ2-7; d_gene: TRBD2; CDR3aa: CASSVVLAGGEQYF; CDR3nt: TGTGCCAGCAGCGTGGTCCTAGCGGGAGGAGAGCAGTACTTC
abundance: .; v_gene: TRBV5-4; j_gene: TRBJ1-5; d_gene: TRBD1; CDR3aa: CASSLGQGRNQPQHF; CDR3nt: TGTGCCAGCAGCTTGGGACAGGGCAGAAATCAGCCCCAGCATTTT
abundance: .; v_gene: TRBV15; j_gene: TRBJ1-2; d_gene: .; CDR3aa: CATSRGAGNYGYTF; CDR3nt: TGTGCCACCAGCAGAGGGGCAGGCAACTATGGCTACACCTTC
abundance: .; v_gene: TRBV28; j_gene: TRBJ2-7; d_gene: .; CDR3aa: CASSQRTDEQYF; CDR3nt: TGTGCCAGCAGCCAAAGGACAGACGAGCAGTACTTC
abundance: once; v_gene: TRBV21-1; j_gene: TRBJ2-7; d_gene: .; CDR3aa: CASSKGGSSYEQYF; CDR3nt: TGTGCCAGCAGCAAAGGCGGGAGCTCCTACGAGCAGTACTTC